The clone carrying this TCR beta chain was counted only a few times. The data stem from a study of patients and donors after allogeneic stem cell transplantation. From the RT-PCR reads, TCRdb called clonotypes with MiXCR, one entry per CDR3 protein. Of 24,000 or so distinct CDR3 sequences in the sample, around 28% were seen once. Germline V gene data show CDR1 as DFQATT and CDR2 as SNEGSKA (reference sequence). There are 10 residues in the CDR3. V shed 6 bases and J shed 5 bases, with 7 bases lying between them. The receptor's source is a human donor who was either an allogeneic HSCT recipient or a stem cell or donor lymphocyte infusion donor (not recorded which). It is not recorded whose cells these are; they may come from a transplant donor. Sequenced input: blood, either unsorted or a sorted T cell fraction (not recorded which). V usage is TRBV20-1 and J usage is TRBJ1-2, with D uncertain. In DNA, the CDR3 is TGCAGTGCGCGGACGTATGGCTACACCTTC. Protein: CSARTYGYTF.